This is a list of T cell receptor beta chains from one sample in a study of shared clonotypes between healthy human individuals. Generated by immunoSEQ multiplex PCR, the TCRdb table keeps only in-frame clones and is missing some. The sample has millions of clones, roughly 94% seen once. Sequencing was performed on naive CD4+ T cells sorted from blood. The origin of the receptors is a man aged 18 to 30 in good health. CDR3s leave out the opening cysteine and the closing phenylalanine or tryptophan. Expanded clones are given a class, and other clones once, few, many or no size at all.

clone_size v_call cdr3_aa
once TRBV7-2 ASSTSAGTFSNEQF
NA TRBV11-2 ASSPMTGDFSNSPLH
NA TRBV15 ATSRVSAVSSYNSPLH
NA TRBV7-8 ASSLAETQNTEAF
NA TRBV30 AYTGASLPNTGELF
NA TRBV7-6 ASSFFGANQPQH
NA TRBV5-4 ASSLILAGENEQY
NA TRBV5-4 ASSLTSEQETQY
NA TRBV27 ASSSTTGAVGPQH
NA TRBV30 AWTQGQVGQPQH
NA TRBV15 ATSRDHGSGVYEQY
NA TRBV29-1 SVGTMNTEAF
NA TRBV2 ASRQTSGRGQY
NA TRBV7-2 ASSSRGQGRLGQY
NA TRBV6-1 ASTSGGNTGELF
NA TRBV13 ASSFAWSSGRAEDEQF
few TRBV19 ASSPGGNTIY
NA TRBV5-1 ASSFARTSGRVYTQY
NA TRBV10-3 AIMRNPTDTHNYGYT
NA TRBV4-1 ASSRTGTIQETQY
few TRBV5-6 ASSLPGTGIDEQF
NA TRBV2 ASSTNEKLF
NA TRBV6-6 ASIKSSGANVLT
NA TRBV14 ASSQGGNNEQF
NA TRBV28 ASSFGEVTGELF
NA TRBV6-4 ASSPHSAGANVLT
NA TRBV30 AWSQGDMNTGELF
NA TRBV7-2 ASSLYRGGSYNEQF